The present T cell receptor (beta chain) was sequenced within a study of human T cells and chemical hapten exposure. Study background: Among samples, TCR yields varied mainly because of small differences in pooled library volume. Study-wide results and limits: It was expanded TCRs that formed significantly more large CDR3 similarity clusters than controls did.

Time point denoted: patch test 3, about 24 weeks after DPC sensitization. Treatment in this sample: therapeutic diphenylcyclopropenone sensitization with weekly scalp DPC. This clonotype was seen more than once but under ten times. Its target is unknown. TCRdb analysed the RACE reads with MiXCR anew, one entry per CDR3 protein. The sample has some 60,000 distinct CDR3 sequences, 9.5% to 15% seen once. The germline V gene encodes CDR1 SGHAT and CDR2 FQNNGV. CDR3 length: 17 amino acids. V was pared by 5 bases and J by 1 base, with 9 bases of the junction left unmatched. This specimen was whole blood, taken in connection with sensitization to the hapten diphenylcyclopropenone (DPC). The source is a man aged 25-45 years with alopecia areata. Some clones in this sample may be carry-over from other donors' samples. The gene calls are TRBV11-2 and TRBJ2-3, with 10 bases matching TRBD1. The CDR3 sequence is CASSRDRGLFGTDTQYF. The CDR3 DNA reads as TGTGCCAGCAGCAGAGACAGGGGGCTTTTCGGCACAGATACGCAGTATTTT.